This TCR beta chain was identified in a study of type 1 regulatory T cells. Study as a whole: This in vitro CD4 product, T-allo10, is enriched for Tr1 cells and alloantigen-specific.

For this clonotype: Its antigen is not known.

Findings and limits, study-wide: Type 1 regulatory T cells had a more restricted TCR repertoire than non-type 1 regulatory T cells.

CDR1 and CDR2 from the germline V gene are SGHAT and FQNNGV. The CDR3 is made up of 18 amino acids. The junction had 8 bases not matched to a gene; V was cut back by 2 bases and J by 3 bases. TCRdb passed the reads through MiXCR, listing each CDR3 protein once. The data contain over 55,000 distinct CDR3 sequences, almost 50% of them singletons. The sequence was obtained from a human donor in good health. The V and J genes are TRBV11-2 and TRBJ2-5, with 14 bases aligning to TRBD2. Sequencing input: cultured non-Tr1 T cells, either the whole culture or a sorted T cell fraction (not recorded which). This chain's CDR3 is CASSLRLAGGPGEETQYF. Written as DNA, the CDR3 is TGTGCCAGCAGCTTAAGACTAGCGGGGGGGCCTGGGGAAGAGACCCAGTACTTC.